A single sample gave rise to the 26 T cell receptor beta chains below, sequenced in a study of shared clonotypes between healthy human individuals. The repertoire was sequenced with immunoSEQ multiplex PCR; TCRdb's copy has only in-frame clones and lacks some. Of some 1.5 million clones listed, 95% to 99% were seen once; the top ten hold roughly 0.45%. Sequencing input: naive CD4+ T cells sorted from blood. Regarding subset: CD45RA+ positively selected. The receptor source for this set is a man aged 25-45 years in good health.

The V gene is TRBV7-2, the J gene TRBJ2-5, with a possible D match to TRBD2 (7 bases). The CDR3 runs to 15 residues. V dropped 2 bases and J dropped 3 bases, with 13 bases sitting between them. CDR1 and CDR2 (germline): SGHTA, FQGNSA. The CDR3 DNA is TGTGCCAGCAGCTTAATGGGGGGGCCCAAAGAGACCCAGTACTTC. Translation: CASSLMGGPKETQYF.

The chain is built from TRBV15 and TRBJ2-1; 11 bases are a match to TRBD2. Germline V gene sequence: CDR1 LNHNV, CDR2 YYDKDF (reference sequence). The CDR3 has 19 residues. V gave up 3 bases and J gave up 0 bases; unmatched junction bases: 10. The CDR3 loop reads CATSSTSGGLPSSYNEQFF. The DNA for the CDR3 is TGTGCCACCAGCAGCACTAGCGGGGGTCTACCAAGCTCCTACAATGAGCAGTTCTTC.

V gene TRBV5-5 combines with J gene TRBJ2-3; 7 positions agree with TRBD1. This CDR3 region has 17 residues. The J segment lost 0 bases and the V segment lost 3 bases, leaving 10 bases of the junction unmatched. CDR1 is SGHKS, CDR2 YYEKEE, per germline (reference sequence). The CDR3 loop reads CASSSPFRGKSTDTQYF. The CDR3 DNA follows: TGTGCCAGCAGCTCCCCATTCAGGGGGAAGAGCACAGATACGCAGTATTTT. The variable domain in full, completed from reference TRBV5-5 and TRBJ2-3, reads DAGVTQSPTHLIKTRGQQVTLRCSPISGHKSVSWYQQVLGQGPQFIFQYYEKEERGRGNFPDRFSARQFPNYSSELNVNALLLGDSALYLCASSSPFRGKSTDTQYFGPGTRLTVL.

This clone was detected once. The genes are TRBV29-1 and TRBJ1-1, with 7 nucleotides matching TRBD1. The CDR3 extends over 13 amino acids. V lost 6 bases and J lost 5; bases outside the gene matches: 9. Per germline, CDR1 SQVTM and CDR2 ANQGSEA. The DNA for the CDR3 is TGCAGCGTAAGGGAGGGGGCAAGGACTGAAGCTTTCTTT. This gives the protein CSVREGARTEAFF. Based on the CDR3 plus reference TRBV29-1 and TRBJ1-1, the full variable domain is SAVISQKPSRDICQRGTSLTIQCQVDSQVTMMFWYRQQPGQSLTLIATANQGSEATYESGFVIDKFPISRPNLTFSTLTVSNMSPEDSSIYLCSVREGARTEAFFGQGTRLTVV.

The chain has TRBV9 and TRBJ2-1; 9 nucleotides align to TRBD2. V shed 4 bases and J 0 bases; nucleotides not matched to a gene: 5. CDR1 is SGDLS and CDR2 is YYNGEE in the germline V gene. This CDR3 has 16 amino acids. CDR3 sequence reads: CASSLAGSRSYNEQFF. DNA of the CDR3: TGTGCCAGCAGCCTAGCGGGATCCCGCTCCTACAATGAGCAGTTCTTC. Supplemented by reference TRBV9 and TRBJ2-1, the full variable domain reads DSGVTQTPKHLITATGQRVTLRCSPRSGDLSVYWYQQSLDQGLQFLIQYYNGEERAKGNILERFSAQQFPDLHSELNLSSLELGDSALYFCASSLAGSRSYNEQFFGPGTRLTVL.

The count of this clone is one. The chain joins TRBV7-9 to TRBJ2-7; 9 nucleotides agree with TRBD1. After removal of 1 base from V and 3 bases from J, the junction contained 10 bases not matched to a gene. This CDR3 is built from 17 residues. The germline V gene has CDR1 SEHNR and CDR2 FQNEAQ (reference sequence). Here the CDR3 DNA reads TGTGCCAGCAGCTTAGTGGCCGGGACAGGGTCCCACTACGAGCAGTACTTC. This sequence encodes CASSLVAGTGSHYEQYF.

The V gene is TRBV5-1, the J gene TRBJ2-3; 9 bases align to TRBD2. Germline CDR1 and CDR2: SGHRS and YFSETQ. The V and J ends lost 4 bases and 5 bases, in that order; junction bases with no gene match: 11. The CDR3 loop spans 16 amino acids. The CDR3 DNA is TGCGCCAGCAGCCCGGGACTAGCCCCCCGGAGAGATACGCAGTATTTT. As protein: CASSPGLAPRRDTQYF. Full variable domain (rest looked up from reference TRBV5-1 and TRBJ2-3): KAGVTQTPRYLIKTRGQQVTLSCSPISGHRSVSWYQQTPGQGLQFLFEYFSETQRNKGNFPGRFSGRQFSNSRSEMNVSTLELGDSALYLCASSPGLAPRRDTQYFGPGTRLTVL.

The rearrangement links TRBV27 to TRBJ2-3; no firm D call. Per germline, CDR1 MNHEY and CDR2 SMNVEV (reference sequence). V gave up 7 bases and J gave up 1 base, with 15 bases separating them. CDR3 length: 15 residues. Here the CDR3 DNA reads TGTGCCAGCACCTCCCGGAGCAGACGCACAGATACGCAGTATTTT. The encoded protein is CASTSRSRRTDTQYF.

The CDR3 reads CASSEKGDTEAFF. As DNA, the CDR3 is TGTGCCAGCAGTGAAAAAGGGGACACTGAAGCTTTCTTT. This rearrangement joins TRBV2 to TRBJ1-1; tentative D call: TRBD1 (5 bases). The CDR3 spans 13 residues. Germline V gene sequence: CDR1 SNHLY, CDR2 FYNNEI. V lost 2 bases and J lost 3, with 7 bases in between.

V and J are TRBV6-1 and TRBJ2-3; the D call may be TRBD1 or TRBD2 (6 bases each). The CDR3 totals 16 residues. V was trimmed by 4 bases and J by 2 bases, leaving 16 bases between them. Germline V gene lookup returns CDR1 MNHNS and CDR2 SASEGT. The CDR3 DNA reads TGTGCCAGCAGTGGAAAGGGGGGAGCTATCACAGATACGCAGTATTTT. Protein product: CASSGKGGAITDTQYF.

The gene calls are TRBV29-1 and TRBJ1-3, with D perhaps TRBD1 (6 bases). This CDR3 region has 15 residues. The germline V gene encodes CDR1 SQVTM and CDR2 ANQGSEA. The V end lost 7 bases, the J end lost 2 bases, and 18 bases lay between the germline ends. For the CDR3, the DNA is TGCAGCGCCGCAAGTCAGGGGACCCCTGGAAACACCATATATTTT. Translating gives CSAASQGTPGNTIYF.

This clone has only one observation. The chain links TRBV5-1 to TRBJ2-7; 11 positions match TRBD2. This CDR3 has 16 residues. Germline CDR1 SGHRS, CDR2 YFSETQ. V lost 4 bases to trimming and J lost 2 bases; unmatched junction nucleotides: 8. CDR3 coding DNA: TGCGCCAGCAGCCGGATAGCGGGAGGGCCTCCCTACGAGCAGTACTTC. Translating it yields CASSRIAGGPPYEQYF.

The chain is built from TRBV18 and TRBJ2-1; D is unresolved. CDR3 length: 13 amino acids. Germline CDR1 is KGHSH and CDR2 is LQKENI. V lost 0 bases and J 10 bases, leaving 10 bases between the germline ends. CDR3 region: CASSPPVGSEQFF. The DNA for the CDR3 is TGTGCCAGCTCACCACCGGTTGGATCCGAGCAGTTCTTC.

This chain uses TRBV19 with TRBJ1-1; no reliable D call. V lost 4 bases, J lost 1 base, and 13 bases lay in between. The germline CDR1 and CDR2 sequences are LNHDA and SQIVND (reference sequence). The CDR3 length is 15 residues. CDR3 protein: CASSKGAGRNTEAFF. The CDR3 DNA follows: TGTGCCAGTAGTAAGGGCGCAGGAAGGAACACTGAAGCTTTCTTT. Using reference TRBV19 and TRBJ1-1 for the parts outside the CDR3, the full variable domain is DGGITQSPKYLFRKEGQNVTLSCEQNLNHDAMYWYRQDPGQGLRLIYYSQIVNDFQKGDIAEGYSVSREKKESFPLTVTSAQKNPTAFYLCASSKGAGRNTEAFFGQGTRLTVV.

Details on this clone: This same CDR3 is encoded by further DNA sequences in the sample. DNA for the CDR3: TGTGCCAGCAGTTCGGGGGTCACTGAAGCTTTCTTT. As protein: CASSSGVTEAFF. This chain connects TRBV28 to TRBJ1-1; D possibly corresponds to TRBD1 (5 bases). V lost 4 bases, J lost 4 bases, and 7 bases lay in between. Looked up from germline, CDR1 is MDHEN and CDR2 is SYDVKM. The CDR3 sequence is 12 residues long.

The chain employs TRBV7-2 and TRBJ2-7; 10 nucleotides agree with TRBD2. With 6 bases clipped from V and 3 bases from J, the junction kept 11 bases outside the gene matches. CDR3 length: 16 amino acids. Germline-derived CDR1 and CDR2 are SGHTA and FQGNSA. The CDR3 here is CASSLGLARANYEQYF. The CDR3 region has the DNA TGTGCCAGCAGTCTGGGACTAGCGAGGGCCAACTACGAGCAGTACTTC.

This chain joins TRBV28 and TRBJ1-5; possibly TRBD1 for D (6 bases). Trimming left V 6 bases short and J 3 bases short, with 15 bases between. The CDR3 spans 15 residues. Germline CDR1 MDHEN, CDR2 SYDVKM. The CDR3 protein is CASRPLTGTNQPQHF. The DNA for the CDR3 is TGTGCCAGCAGGCCGCTTACAGGGACCAATCAGCCCCAGCATTTT.

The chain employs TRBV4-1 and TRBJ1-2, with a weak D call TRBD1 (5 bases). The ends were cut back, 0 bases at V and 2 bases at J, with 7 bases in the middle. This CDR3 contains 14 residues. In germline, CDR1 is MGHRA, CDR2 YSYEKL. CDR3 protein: CASSQDRQNYGYTF. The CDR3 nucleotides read TGCGCCAGCAGCCAAGATCGACAGAACTATGGCTACACCTTC.

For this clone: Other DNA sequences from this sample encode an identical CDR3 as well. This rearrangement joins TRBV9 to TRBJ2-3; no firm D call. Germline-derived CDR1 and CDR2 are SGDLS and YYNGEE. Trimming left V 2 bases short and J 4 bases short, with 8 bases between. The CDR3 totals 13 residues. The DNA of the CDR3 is TGTGCCAGCAGCGTCGGCACAGCAGATACGCAGTATTTT. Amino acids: CASSVGTADTQYF.

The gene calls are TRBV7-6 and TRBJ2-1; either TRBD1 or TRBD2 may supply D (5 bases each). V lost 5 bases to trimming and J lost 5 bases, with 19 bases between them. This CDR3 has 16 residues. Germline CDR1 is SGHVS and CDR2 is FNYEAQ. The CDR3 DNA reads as TGTGCCAGCAGCATCCGTACCGGGACCCACCACAATGAGCAGTTCTTC. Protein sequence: CASSIRTGTHHNEQFF.

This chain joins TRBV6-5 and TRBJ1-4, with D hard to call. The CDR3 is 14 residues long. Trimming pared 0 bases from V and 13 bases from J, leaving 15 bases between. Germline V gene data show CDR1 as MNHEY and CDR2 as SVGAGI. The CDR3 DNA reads TGTGCCAGCAGTTACTCTCGGAGGGAACAGAGACTGTTTTTT. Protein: CASSYSRREQRLFF.

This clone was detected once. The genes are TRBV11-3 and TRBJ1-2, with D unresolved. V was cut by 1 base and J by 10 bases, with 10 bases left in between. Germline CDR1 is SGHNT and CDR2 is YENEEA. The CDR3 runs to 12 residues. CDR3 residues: CASSLGDLDYTF. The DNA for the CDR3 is TGTGCCAGCAGCTTAGGGGATTTGGACTACACCTTC.

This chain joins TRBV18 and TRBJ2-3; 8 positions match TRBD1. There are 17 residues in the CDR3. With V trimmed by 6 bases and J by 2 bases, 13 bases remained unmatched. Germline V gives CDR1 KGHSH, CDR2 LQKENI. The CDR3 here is CASSSRDRDRPTDTQYF. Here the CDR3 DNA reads TGTGCCAGCTCTAGCAGGGACCGGGACAGGCCCACAGATACGCAGTATTTT. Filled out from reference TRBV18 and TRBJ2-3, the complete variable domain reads NAGVMQNPRHLVRRRGQEARLRCSPMKGHSHVYWYRQLPEEGLKFMVYLQKENIIDESGMPKERFSAEFPKEGPSILRIQQVVRGDSAAYFCASSSRDRDRPTDTQYFGPGTRLTVL.

This chain's CDR3 is CATSPSSSDTQYF. CDR3 nucleotide sequence: TGTGCCACCAGCCCGTCTAGCTCAGATACGCAGTATTTT. The chain links TRBV15 to TRBJ2-3, with a tentative D call TRBD2 (5 bases). With 5 bases removed from V and 4 bases from J, the gap between germline ends came to 10 bases. Per the germline V gene, CDR1 is LNHNV and CDR2 is YYDKDF (reference sequence). The CDR3 totals 13 residues.

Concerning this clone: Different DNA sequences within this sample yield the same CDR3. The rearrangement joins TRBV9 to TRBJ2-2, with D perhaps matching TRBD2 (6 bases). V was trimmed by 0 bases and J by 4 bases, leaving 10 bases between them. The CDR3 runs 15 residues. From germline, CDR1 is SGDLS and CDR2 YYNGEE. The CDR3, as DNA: TGTGCCAGCAGCGTAGTGGGAGGAGGCACCGGGGAGCTGTTTTTT. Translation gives CASSVVGGGTGELFF.

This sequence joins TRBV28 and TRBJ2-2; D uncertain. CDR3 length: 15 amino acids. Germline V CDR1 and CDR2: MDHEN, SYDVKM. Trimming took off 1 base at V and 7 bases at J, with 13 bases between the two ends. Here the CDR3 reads CASSLLARLSGELFF. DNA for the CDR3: TGTGCCAGCAGTTTATTGGCGCGACTGAGCGGGGAGCTGTTTTTT.